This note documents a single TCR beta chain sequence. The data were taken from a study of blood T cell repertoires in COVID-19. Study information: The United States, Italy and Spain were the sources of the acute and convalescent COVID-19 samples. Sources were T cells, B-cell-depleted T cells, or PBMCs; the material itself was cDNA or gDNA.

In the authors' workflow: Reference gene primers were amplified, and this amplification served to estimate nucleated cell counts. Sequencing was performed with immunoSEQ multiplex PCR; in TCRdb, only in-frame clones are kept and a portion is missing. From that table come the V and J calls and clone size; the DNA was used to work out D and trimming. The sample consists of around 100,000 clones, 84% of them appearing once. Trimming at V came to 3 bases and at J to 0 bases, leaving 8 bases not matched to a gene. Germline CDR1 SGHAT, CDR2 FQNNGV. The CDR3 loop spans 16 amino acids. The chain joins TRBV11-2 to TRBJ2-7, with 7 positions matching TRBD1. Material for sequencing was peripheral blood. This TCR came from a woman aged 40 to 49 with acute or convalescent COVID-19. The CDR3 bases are TGTGCCAGCAGCTTGGTGGGGGACAGAAGCTCCTACGAGCAGTACTTC. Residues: CASSLVGDRSSYEQYF.